A single T cell receptor beta chain is shown here with its context. Both 60 Vbeta primers and 13 Jbeta primers went into the PCR. Clones were sequenced by immunoSEQ multiplex PCR, and TCRdb holds only the in-frame ones, with some missing. The sample shows about 200,000 clones, approximately 85% of them seen only once. Germline V gene lookup returns CDR1 LNHDA and CDR2 SQIVND (reference sequence). The CDR3 is made up of 15 amino acids. With V trimmed by 1 base and J by 4 bases, 2 bases remained unmatched. This specimen belongs to a study of cytomegalovirus exposure and HLA in healthy donors. Study in general: One earlier analysis, a look at 200 million or so T cells, found roughly 120 million unique TCR beta sequences.

Sequenced: PBMCs. V usage is TRBV19 and J usage is TRBJ2-2; 8 bases fit TRBD1. The sequence was obtained from a woman aged 50 to 60 in good health and CMV-seronegative. The CDR3 DNA is TGTGCCAGTAGTATAGGACAGGGGTCCACCGGGGAGCTGTTTTTT. Translation: CASSIGQGSTGELFF.